This T cell receptor beta chain is from a study of T cells after yellow fever vaccination. Germline V CDR1 and CDR2: SGHTA, FQGNSA. After removal of 8 bases from V and 4 bases from J, the junction contained 13 bases not matched to a gene. This CDR3 is built from 15 residues. Via MiXCR, TCRdb re-called the 5' RACE reads, giving one row per CDR3 protein. The sample has approximately 150,000 distinct CDR3 sequences, around 7.7% seen once. This clonotype was found a few times. The material sequenced was CD4+ T cells sorted from PBMCs, taken 5 days after the yellow fever booster vaccination. This clonotype was obtained from a man younger than 40 who received the YFV17D yellow fever vaccine. The chain joins TRBV7-2 to TRBJ1-2; 7 bases are a match to TRBD1. The CDR3 protein is CASVLTPQGSYGYTF. CDR3 in DNA: TGTGCCAGCGTCCTAACACCACAGGGGAGCTATGGCTACACCTTC.